The TCR beta chain described here comes from a study of T-cell reconstitution after alpha-beta-depleted transplantation in children. This clonotype was counted ten times or more. The antigen remains unidentified. Unique molecular identifiers were incorporated during preparation of the TCRbeta library. TCRdb independently ran MiXCR on the PCR reads; one entry per CDR3 protein. The sample has around 700,000 distinct CDR3 sequences; 13% are singletons. General study findings and limits: Where alpha-beta T cells came from about two months after transplant was reportedly several hundred expanded graft clones. Some patients' high day-60 TCRbeta diversity was attributed to recipient cells surviving conditioning. A year had passed since transplant, and T-cell counts and diversity by then came mostly from newly produced T cells.

The sequence derives from a girl aged 2 to 10 with congenital amegakaryocytic thrombocytopenia, due to receive a stem cell transplant. The sequencing here drew on PBMCs, taken before TCRalphabeta/CD19-depleted stem cell transplant.

The CDR3 DNA reads as TGCAGTGCTACTCTAGTACCGGGGACAGATACGCAGTATTTT. The encoded protein is CSATLVPGTDTQYF. V is TRBV20-1 and J is TRBJ2-3; possibly TRBD2 for D (5 bases). V dropped 4 bases and J dropped 3 bases, with 14 bases sitting between them. Germline CDR1 and CDR2: DFQATT and SNEGSKA (reference sequence). This CDR3 contains 14 residues.